The entry below describes one TCR beta chain. The data were obtained in a study of blood T cell repertoires in COVID-19. Study as a whole: From the United States, Italy and Spain came samples of acute and convalescent COVID-19. T cells, B-cell-depleted T cells, or PBMCs supplied cDNA or gDNA.

This CDR3 comprises 13 residues. V was cut by 4 bases and J by 5 bases, with 11 bases left in between. Germline lookup yields CDR1 SGHAT and CDR2 FQNNGV. Per the original data handling: For nucleated cells, counts were estimated from reference gene primer amplification. Produced via immunoSEQ multiplex PCR; TCRdb's table is partial and in-frame only. The DNA gave D and trimming, while V, J and clone size come from that table. The table includes 130,000 to 150,000 clones, roughly 80% detected once. The TCR sequence derives from a human donor with acute or convalescent COVID-19. The donor label of this sample is uncertain. The chain recombines TRBV11-2 with TRBJ2-5; a possible D gene is TRBD1 (6 bases). Sequenced sample: peripheral blood. The DNA for the CDR3 is TGTGCCAGCAGCTGGGGGCCTAGGGAGACCCAGTACTTC. Translated, it gives CASSWGPRETQYF.